These 17 T cell receptor beta chains originate from one sample sequenced in a study of T cell clonotyping in hematopoietic cell transplantation. The protocol was immunoSEQ multiplex PCR, while the TCRdb copy is restricted to in-frame clones and leaves out a portion. The sample has thousands of clones, more than 90% seen once. Source: PBMCs, taken 30 days after allogeneic stem cell transplant. The receptor set was obtained from a male patient between 40 and 49 years old who had an allogeneic stem cell transplant from a related donor, so the T cells may come from the graft donor. Some clones in this sample may be carry-over from other donors' samples.

The chain employs TRBV10-3 and TRBJ2-7; D is tentatively TRBD1 or TRBD2 (5 bases each). This CDR3 contains 12 residues. Germline V gene data show CDR1 as ENHRY and CDR2 as SYGVKD. The V gene lost 8 bases and the J gene lost 2 bases, with 10 bases spanning the gap. The CDR3 protein is CAIGDGPYEQYF. The CDR3 DNA reads TGTGCCATCGGGGACGGCCCCTACGAGCAGTACTTC.

The rearrangement uses TRBV5-6 and TRBJ1-5; 7 bases are a match to TRBD1. The CDR3 has 17 residues. Losses at the gene ends were 4 bases for V and 6 bases for J; bases not matched to a gene: 16. The germline V gene encodes CDR1 SGHDT and CDR2 YYEEEE. The CDR3 sequence: CASSLMTGTSRGQPQHF. CDR3 DNA: TGTGCCAGCAGCCTTATGACAGGGACCTCGAGGGGTCAGCCCCAGCATTTT.

In its sample, this clone was seen once. This chain connects TRBV6-5 to TRBJ1-5, with a possible D match to TRBD1 (5 bases). CDR3 length equals 13 residues. CDR1 is MNHEY and CDR2 is SVGAGI in the germline V gene. Trimming took off 5 bases at V and 5 bases at J, with 10 bases between the two ends. CDR3 amino acids: CASSRQFDQPQHF. The CDR3 DNA follows: TGTGCCAGCAGTCGACAGTTCGATCAGCCCCAGCATTTT.

J is TRBJ1-1 and V is TRBV27, with 12 bases aligning to TRBD1. J gave up 6 bases and V 1 base, and 6 bases lay outside the gene matches. Germline loops: CDR1 MNHEY, CDR2 SMNVEV (reference sequence). This CDR3 has 16 amino acids. The CDR3, as DNA: TGTGCCAGCAGTTTATTTGGGACAGGGGGCGGCGCTGAAGCTTTCTTT. Its protein product is CASSLFGTGGGAEAFF.

This rearrangement joins TRBV4-3 to TRBJ2-7, with 9 bases identical to TRBD1. The CDR3 loop spans 16 amino acids. After removal of 0 bases from V and 6 bases from J, the junction contained 9 bases not matched to a gene. Germline V CDR1 and CDR2: LGHNA, YSLEER. The CDR3 DNA reads as TGCGCCAGCAGCCAAGATCGGACAGGGGTCATCCCCGAGCAGTACTTC. Its translation is CASSQDRTGVIPEQYF.

The chain employs TRBV6-5 and TRBJ2-7, with a tentative D call TRBD1 (6 bases). This CDR3 comprises 13 residues. V was cut by 0 bases and J by 6 bases, with 9 bases left in between. Germline V lookup: CDR1 MNHEY, CDR2 SVGAGI. CDR3 sequence reads: CASSYSWTAEQYF. Here the CDR3 DNA reads TGTGCCAGCAGTTACTCCTGGACAGCCGAGCAGTACTTC.

The gene calls are TRBV18 and TRBJ1-4; 9 nucleotides line up with TRBD1. V shed 3 bases, J shed 7 bases, and the junction held 6 bases outside the gene matches. Looked up from germline, CDR1 is KGHSH and CDR2 is LQKENI. This CDR3 spans 15 amino acids. In DNA, the CDR3 is TGTGCCAGCTCACCGACGACAGGGGGTGTTGAAAAACTGTTTTTT. It encodes CASSPTTGGVEKLFF.

The chain has TRBV7-8 and TRBJ1-4, with D unresolved. The ends were cut back, 0 bases at V and 0 bases at J, with 5 bases in the middle. The CDR3 runs to 15 residues. Germline CDR1 reads SGHVS; CDR2 reads FQNEAQ. The CDR3 nucleotides read TGTGCCAGCAGCTTAGCGGCGGCAACTAATGAAAAACTGTTTTTT. Translating it yields CASSLAAATNEKLFF.

This chain joins TRBV4-3 and TRBJ1-4; TRBD1 might be the D (6 bases). Germline values: CDR1 LGHNA, CDR2 YSLEER. CDR3 length: 16 residues. The V end was cut by 0 bases, the J end by 7 bases, with 15 bases between. The CDR3 loop reads CASSQDLGRGLEKLFF. The DNA of the CDR3 is TGCGCCAGCAGCCAAGATCTAGGCAGGGGCCTTGAAAAACTGTTTTTT.

The chain combines TRBV7-2 with TRBJ2-7, with 7 bases that match TRBD2. CDR1 and CDR2 (germline): SGHTA, FQGNSA. CDR3 size: 12 residues. The ends lost 4 bases at V and 6 bases at J; junction bases unmatched: 3. The chain's CDR3 is CASSWGGVEQYF. The DNA for the CDR3 is TGTGCCAGCAGCTGGGGAGGGGTCGAGCAGTACTTC.

V and J are TRBV27 and TRBJ2-3; D is unclear. The CDR3 loop spans 13 amino acids. Germline values: CDR1 MNHEY, CDR2 SMNVEV (reference sequence). The V and J ends lost 5 bases and 4 bases respectively, with 10 bases between them. In nucleotides, the CDR3 is TGTGCCAGCAGTCCCCGCGTCTCAGATACGCAGTATTTT. It specifies CASSPRVSDTQYF.

The V gene is TRBV6-5, the J gene TRBJ2-5, with a possible D match to TRBD1 (6 bases). The germline gives CDR1 MNHEY, CDR2 SVGAGI. The CDR3 is made up of 15 amino acids. With 7 bases removed from V and 0 bases from J, the gap between germline ends came to 15 bases. CDR3 sequence reads: CASIQGGNDQETQYF. CDR3 coding DNA: TGTGCCAGCATCCAAGGGGGTAACGACCAAGAGACCCAGTACTTC.

The genes are TRBV7-6 and TRBJ2-7; tentative D call: TRBD2 (6 bases). Looked up from germline, CDR1 is SGHVS and CDR2 is FNYEAQ. Trimming removed 0 bases at V and 2 bases at J, with 11 bases between. The CDR3 totals 15 residues. Written as DNA, the CDR3 is TGTGCCAGCAGCTTAGCGGGGGGTTTCGCCTACGAGCAGTACTTC. Protein product: CASSLAGGFAYEQYF.

J is TRBJ2-7 and V is TRBV10-2, with TRBD2 matching over 11 bases. Germline-derived CDR1 and CDR2 are WSHSY and SAAADI. J lost 7 bases, V lost 5 bases, and 13 bases had no gene match. The CDR3 is 16 amino acids. DNA of the CDR3: TGCGCCAGCAGTTGGGTCCCATTAGCGGGAGGGCGTGAGCAGTACTTC. This encodes CASSWVPLAGGREQYF.

The V and J genes are TRBV5-4 and TRBJ1-2; TRBD1 agrees at 8 bases. The length of the CDR3 is 16 residues. The germline V gene encodes CDR1 SGHNT and CDR2 YYREEE (reference sequence). Trimming at V came to 5 bases and at J to 6 bases, leaving 15 bases not matched to a gene. The CDR3 reads CASSPGGTGIIHGYTF. The CDR3 DNA reads TGTGCCAGCAGTCCCGGGGGGACAGGAATTATTCATGGCTACACCTTC.

The gene calls are TRBV6-6 and TRBJ1-5; D call uncertain. The V and J ends lost 5 bases and 3 bases respectively, with 11 bases between them. CDR1 and CDR2 (germline): MNHNY, SVGAGI (reference sequence). This CDR3 is 14 amino acids long. This chain's CDR3 is CASSNNGNNQPQHF. The DNA for the CDR3 is TGTGCCAGCAGTAACAATGGAAACAATCAGCCCCAGCATTTT.

J is TRBJ1-1 and V is TRBV5-1, with D possibly matching TRBD1 (5 bases). Per germline, CDR1 SGHRS and CDR2 YFSETQ. The CDR3 runs to 13 residues. V gave up 0 bases and J gave up 3 bases, with 6 bases separating them. The CDR3 DNA follows: TGCGCCAGCAGCTTGGAACAGGACACTGAAGCTTTCTTT. Translated: CASSLEQDTEAFF.